This note documents a single T cell receptor beta chain sequence. The CDR3 extends over 15 amino acids. V gave up 1 base and J gave up 6 bases, with 16 bases separating them. Germline CDR1 SGHVS, CDR2 FNYEAQ. This entry belongs to a study of blood T cell repertoires in COVID-19. Authors' data handling: Nucleated cell number was recorded as an estimate derived from reference gene primer amplification. Data came from immunoSEQ multiplex PCR; TCRdb stores just in-frame clones and leaves some out. That table furnishes V, J and clone size, whereas the DNA furnished D and trimming. The repertoire consists of roughly 150,000 clones, with approximately 85% occurring once and the leading ten covering around 10%.

Sequencing was performed on peripheral blood. The chain joins TRBV7-6 to TRBJ2-7; D unresolved. This TCR was sampled from a man aged 60 to 75 with active or convalescent COVID-19. CDR3 region: CASSLGQPLLSEQYF. The CDR3, as DNA: TGTGCCAGCAGCTTAGGACAACCGCTCCTATCCGAGCAGTACTTC.